This record concerns one T cell receptor (beta chain) sequence. The target of this receptor is not known. Base qualities are not provided; no much larger clone lies one nucleotide away. This entry is derived from a study of shared T cell receptors in the human thymus (dated by TCRdb to the early 2020s). For the wider study: The study examined how self-reactive, shared T-cell receptor alpha chains are generated in the human thymus.

The method was the immunoSEQ multiplex PCR assay. TCRdb's version of the immuneACCESS table is confined to in-frame rearrangements and falls short of the full clone set. An unresolved V gene accounts for under half of the shortfall where checked; the remainder is of unknown origin. The sample table holds about 660,000 clones, of which around 87% were seen once. Of the sample, roughly 0.0086% is held by the ten largest clones. Reading the germline V gene gives CDR1 SGHAT and CDR2 FQNNGV. The V end loses 7 bases and the J end loses 5 bases, and a stretch of 21 bases separates them. The CDR3 numbers 15 residues from cysteine through phenylalanine. The CDR3 DNA has 45 bases and is translated from base 1. These data were likewise used in another study, on human thymus T cells. The other study reports the following: Donors were immunologically healthy infants undergoing open corrective cardiac surgery for congenital heart defects in Finland. The thymus tissue came from surgical resects taken out during corrective cardiac surgery. Biased V and J gene segment usage appeared to be present in both thymic and peripheral blood repertoires. The related research reported highly overlapping thymic TCR repertoires among unrelated individuals. TCR alpha and beta repertoires from fewer than ten infant thymus samples and a few related peripheral blood samples were characterized in the study. Donor ages ranging from about 7 to 250 days were recorded, and several male and two female infants were included in the cohort. Thymocytes were mechanically released from the tissue and were stored as pellets of roughly 10-32 million cells at -70 degrees C. Genomic DNA was extracted from frozen cell pellets with a QIAsymphony instrument. Using the immunoSEQ multiplex PCR assay, the TCRB and TCRAD loci were amplified from a standardized quantity of quality-controlled genomic DNA. Amplicons spanned the V(D)J region at a length sufficient to cover the CDR3 and identify V and J genes. Amplicon sequencing was performed on an Illumina platform through the commercial immunoSEQ service. Primer bias and sequencing errors were corrected as previously described, and TCRAD and TCRB definitions were based on the IMGT database. Analysis of the repertoires was done with immunoSEQ Analyzer 3.0 and VDJTools and included basic statistics, V/J segment usage, diversity estimates, rarefaction and pairwise overlap. To estimate diversity, the Chao1, ChaoE, Efron-Thisted, Shannon and inverse Simpson indices were applied, and diversity was also estimated on datasets down-sampled to the smallest sample. Repertoire overlap was assessed by strict matching of CDR3 nucleotide sequence, V gene and J gene, and clustering was done by Jaccard-based multidimensional scaling. On average, approximately 860,000 unique TCRB clonotypes were obtained from thymus samples, compared with roughly 84,000 from blood samples.

Sequencing used thymocytes. The sequence links TRBV11-2 to TRBJ2-7, with TRBD2 tentatively as D gene (6 bases match). The TCR was taken from a boy under two years old with a congenital heart defect. Donor details come from another sample of the same person, matched by shared clones. The CDR3 has the sequence CASTPRRGGGHEQYF. The base sequence is TGTGCCAGCACCCCCCGACGGGGCGGAGGGCACGAGCAGTACTTC.